This T cell receptor beta chain was captured by sequencing in a study of T cells in Graves' hyperthyroidism and ophthalmopathy. RNA transcripts provided the source from which TCR beta CDR3 regions were amplified. The HTBI primer set served for first-round RT-PCR of the TCR CDR3. TCRdb re-called the multiplex PCR reads through MiXCR, storing one row per CDR3 protein. The sample has around 620,000 distinct CDR3 sequences, about 14% seen once; the top ten hold less than 9%. V dropped 3 bases and J dropped 6; count of bases not matched to a gene: 5. The CDR3 length is 16 residues. Germline values: CDR1 KGHDR, CDR2 SFDVKD. This clonotype was seen repeatedly, ten times or more. A patient was excluded if there was uncontrolled infection, other autoimmune disease, pregnancy or lactation.

The rearrangement uses TRBV24-1 and TRBJ2-2, with 11 bases that match TRBD2. This receptor was identified in a woman between 18 and 30 years old with Graves' ophthalmopathy. The specimen sequenced was blood. CDR3 nucleotides: TGTGCCACCAGTGATGCTACTAGCGGGAGTGCCGGGGAGCTGTTTTTT. Protein product: CATSDATSGSAGELFF.